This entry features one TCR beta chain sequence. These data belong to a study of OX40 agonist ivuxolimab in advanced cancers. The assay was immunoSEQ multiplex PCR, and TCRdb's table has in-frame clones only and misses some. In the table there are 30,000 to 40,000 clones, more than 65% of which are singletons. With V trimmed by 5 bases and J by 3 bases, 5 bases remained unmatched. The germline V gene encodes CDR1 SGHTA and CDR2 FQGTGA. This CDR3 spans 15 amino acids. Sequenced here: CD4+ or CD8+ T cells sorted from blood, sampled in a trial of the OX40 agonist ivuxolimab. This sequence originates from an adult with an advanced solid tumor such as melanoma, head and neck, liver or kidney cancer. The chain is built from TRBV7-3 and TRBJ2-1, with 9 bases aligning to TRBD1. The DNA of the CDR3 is TGTGCCAGCAGCACCAGGGACAGGGTCTACAATGAGCAGTTCTTC. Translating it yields CASSTRDRVYNEQFF.